The present T cell receptor beta chain was sequenced within a study of T cells after yellow fever vaccination. From the 5' RACE reads, TCRdb called clonotypes with MiXCR, one entry per CDR3 protein. This sample carries 250,000 or so distinct CDR3 sequences, around 6.7% of them seen once, and the ten largest clones take approximately 1%. This TCR was sampled from a man aged 30 to 39 who received the YFV17D yellow fever vaccine. The source was CD4+ T cells sorted from PBMCs, collected on the day of the yellow fever booster vaccination.

CDR3 protein: CASKDTGELFF. CDR3 DNA: TGTGCCAGCAAGGACACCGGGGAGCTGTTTTTT. The V and J genes are TRBV6-2 or TRBV6-3 and TRBJ2-2; D not certain. CDR3 size: 11 residues. Trimming took 7 bases from V and 3 from J, leaving 3 bases between them. Germline V gene data show CDR1 as MNHEY and CDR2 as SVGEGT.